This TCR beta chain appears in the sequencing data of a study of multiple sclerosis patients with progressive multifocal leukoencephalopathy. Study results and limitations: Lower normalized Shannon entropy suggested reduced TRB diversity in most PML patients.

On this clone: Its target is unknown.

This was a survey-level run. Only in-frame clones appear in the TCRdb table, and some are missing; sequencing was by immunoSEQ multiplex PCR. The sample carries approximately 28,000 clones, about 91% recorded once. The CDR3 loop spans 13 amino acids. In germline, CDR1 is KGHSH, CDR2 LQKENI. V was clipped by 4 bases and J by 0 bases, with 6 bases between them. The time point is: time of PML onset. All patients had prior interferon beta, and all PML patients were female. T3 refers to blood collected at the onset of PML. This chain links TRBV18 with TRBJ1-2; no reliable D call. This material consisted of PBMCs, taken from a patient treated with natalizumab. This clonotype was sampled from a woman in her thirties or forties with progressive multifocal leukoencephalopathy. In nucleotides, the CDR3 is TGTGCCAGCTCACAAGGGACTAACTATGGCTACACCTTC. Protein product: CASSQGTNYGYTF.